This is a list of T cell receptor beta chains from one sample in a study of cytomegalovirus exposure and HLA in healthy donors. TCRdb's copy holds only in-frame clones and misses some; the assay was immunoSEQ multiplex PCR. The table lists approximately 160,000 clones, about 79% of them singletons. The specimen sequenced was PBMCs. The receptor source for this set is a male donor in good health and CMV-seronegative. CDR3s include the opening cysteine and the closing phenylalanine or tryptophan. The D gene is left open where the match is weak. Clone size, where shown, is once, few, many, or a class for clones that have expanded.

TRBV6-1,TRBJ1-1,.,14,.,CASSREPGVTEAFF,TGTGCCAGCAGCCGGGAGCCAGGAGTCACTGAAGCTTTCTTT
TRBV19,TRBJ1-1,.,14,.,CASSLERANTEAFF,TGTGCCAGTAGTCTGGAGAGGGCGAACACTGAAGCTTTCTTT
TRBV14,TRBJ1-3,TRBD1,16,.,CASSQVGWDRKNTIYF,TGTGCCAGCAGCCAAGTCGGCTGGGACAGGAAGAACACCATATATTTT
TRBV6-6,TRBJ1-6,TRBD1,14,once,CASSLGQSIMPLHF,TGTGCCAGCAGTTTGGGACAGTCCATTATGCCCCTCCACTTT
TRBV5-6,TRBJ1-4,TRBD1,15,.,CASSPGQVGNEKLFF,TGTGCCAGCAGCCCCGGACAGGTCGGTAATGAAAAACTGTTTTTT
TRBV11-3,TRBJ2-1,TRBD1,15,few,CASSLRDRTSNEQFF,TGTGCCAGCAGCCTCCGGGACAGGACGAGCAATGAGCAGTTCTTC
TRBV5-1,TRBJ2-7,TRBD2,14,.,CASSYGTSTYEQYF,TGCGCCAGCAGCTACGGGACTAGTACCTACGAGCAGTACTTC
TRBV7-2,TRBJ1-2,.,12,.,CASSLRTYGYTF,TGTGCCAGCAGCTTGAGAACCTATGGCTACACCTTC
TRBV6-5,TRBJ2-7,TRBD1,15,.,CASSYSGTVIYEQYF,TGTGCCAGCAGTTACTCCGGGACAGTCATCTACGAGCAGTACTTC
TRBV7-9,TRBJ2-1,TRBD2,16,.,CASSLMTSGSLDEQFF,TGTGCCAGCAGCTTAATGACTAGCGGGAGTCTCGATGAGCAGTTCTTC
TRBV30,TRBJ1-4,TRBD1,13,.,CAWSENRGEKLFF,TGTGCCTGGAGTGAAAACAGGGGTGAAAAACTGTTTTTT
TRBV6-1,TRBJ1-1,.,13,once,CASRVEMNTEAFF,TGTGCCAGCCGGGTGGAGATGAACACTGAAGCTTTCTTT
TRBV9,TRBJ2-2,TRBD2,17,.,CASSRLAGGQITGELFF,TGTGCCAGCAGCCGACTAGCGGGGGGCCAAATCACCGGGGAGCTGTTTTTT
TRBV4-1,TRBJ1-5,TRBD1,15,.,CASSHGQGINQPQHF,TGCGCCAGCAGCCATGGACAGGGGATTAATCAGCCCCAGCATTTT
TRBV5-1,TRBJ2-5,TRBD2,16,.,CASSFRGGRRSETQYF,TGCGCCAGCAGCTTTCGCGGGGGGCGTCGGTCAGAGACCCAGTACTTC
TRBV6-5,TRBJ1-3,.,13,few,CASSPGPGNTIYF,TGTGCCAGCAGTCCAGGGCCCGGAAACACCATATATTTT
TRBV7-8,TRBJ2-7,.,14,.,CASSRLDLTYEQYF,TGTGCCAGCAGCCGTCTCGACTTAACCTACGAGCAGTACTTC
TRBV30,TRBJ1-5,.,13,.,CAWSGGYNQPQHF,TGTGCCTGGAGCGGAGGGTATAATCAGCCCCAGCATTTT
TRBV11-3,TRBJ2-7,TRBD2,15,.,CASSLGREGTYEQYF,TGTGCCAGCAGCTTAGGACGGGAGGGAACCTACGAGCAGTACTTC
TRBV18,TRBJ1-1,TRBD1,15,.,CASSRGDSMNTEAFF,TGTGCCAGCTCGCGGGGGGACAGCATGAACACTGAAGCTTTCTTT
TRBV30,TRBJ1-1,.,14,.,CAWSGSLKNTEAFF,TGTGCCTGGAGTGGGTCACTGAAGAACACTGAAGCTTTCTTT
TRBV6-5,TRBJ2-7,.,14,once,CASSYSTSSYEQYF,TGTGCCAGCAGTTACTCGACTAGCTCCTACGAGCAGTACTTC
TRBV5-1,TRBJ1-2,TRBD1,15,.,CASSLVPGGTYGYTF,TGCGCCAGCAGCTTGGTCCCAGGGGGTACCTATGGCTACACCTTC
TRBV13,TRBJ2-2,TRBD1,17,.,CASSLPGQLSPTGELFF,TGTGCCAGCAGCTTACCGGGACAGCTATCCCCTACCGGGGAGCTGTTTTTT
TRBV29-1,TRBJ2-7,.,13,.,CSVEAEGTYEQYF,TGCAGCGTGGAGGCGGAGGGTACCTACGAGCAGTACTTC
TRBV7-2,TRBJ2-5,TRBD1,16,.,CASNLLHGTGVETQYF,TGTGCCAGCAACTTATTGCATGGGACAGGGGTAGAGACCCAGTACTTC
TRBV12-5,TRBJ2-5,TRBD1,16,once,CASGLGRIGGRETQYF,TGTGCTAGTGGTTTGGGGCGGATAGGGGGCCGGGAGACCCAGTACTTC
TRBV7-9,TRBJ1-4,.,15,.,CASSLDSGESEKLFF,TGTGCCAGCAGCTTAGACAGTGGCGAAAGTGAAAAACTGTTTTTT
TRBV28,TRBJ2-3,TRBD1,19,few,CASSPPSHRDRESTDTQYF,TGTGCCAGCAGTCCACCATCTCATCGGGACAGGGAAAGCACAGATACGCAGTATTTT
TRBV4-2,TRBJ2-7,.,16,.,CASSQKPAGFSYEQYF,TGTGCCAGCAGCCAAAAACCGGCGGGGTTCTCCTACGAGCAGTACTTC
TRBV7-9,TRBJ2-1,TRBD2,16,.,CASSLPSGLAGGPPVF,TGTGCCAGCAGCTTACCGTCCGGGCTAGCGGGGGGCCCTCCTGTCTTC
TRBV5-1,TRBJ2-5,TRBD1,16,.,CASSQQDRVHNVAQYF,TGCGCCAGCAGCCAGCAGGACAGGGTGCATAACGTGGCCCAGTACTTC